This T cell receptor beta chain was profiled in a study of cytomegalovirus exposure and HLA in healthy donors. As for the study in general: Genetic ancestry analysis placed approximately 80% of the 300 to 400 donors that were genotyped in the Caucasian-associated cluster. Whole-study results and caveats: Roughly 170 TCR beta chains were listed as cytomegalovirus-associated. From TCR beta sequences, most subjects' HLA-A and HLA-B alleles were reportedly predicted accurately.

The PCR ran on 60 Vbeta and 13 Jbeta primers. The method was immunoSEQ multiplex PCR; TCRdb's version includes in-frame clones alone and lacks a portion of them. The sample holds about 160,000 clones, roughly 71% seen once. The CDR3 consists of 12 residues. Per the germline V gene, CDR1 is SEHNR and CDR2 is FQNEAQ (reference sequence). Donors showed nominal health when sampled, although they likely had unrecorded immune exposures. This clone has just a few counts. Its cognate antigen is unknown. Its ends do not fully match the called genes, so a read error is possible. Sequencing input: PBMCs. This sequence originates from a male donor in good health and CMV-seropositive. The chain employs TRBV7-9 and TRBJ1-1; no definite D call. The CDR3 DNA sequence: TGTGCCAGCAGCCCGGGAAGCCAGCCGCCCCTCTTT. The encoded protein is CASSPGSQPPLF. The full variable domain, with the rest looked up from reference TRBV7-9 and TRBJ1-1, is DTGVSQNPRHKITKRGQNVTFRCDPISEHNRLYWYRQTLGQGPEFLTYFQNEAQLEKSRLLSDRFSAERPKGSFSTLEIQRTEQGDSAMYLCASSPGSQPPLFGQGTRLTVV.